A selection of T cell receptor beta chains follows, all from one sample in a study of CD8+ T cells in alopecia areata. Sequenced by immunoSEQ multiplex PCR; TCRdb stores in-frame clones only, minus some. The repertoire consists of about 210,000 clones, with over 60% occurring once and the leading ten covering 1% to 1.5%. Specimen: CD4+ T cells sorted from blood, collected around week 44, from a patient treated with tofacitinib. The receptors come from a human donor with alopecia areata. Both conserved end residues are part of each CDR3. A D gene is named only where the DNA matches it firmly. Some rows have no size entry. The others give once, few or many, or a class for an expanded clone.

clone_size,j_call,v_call,d_call,cdr3_nt,cdr3_aa
many,TRBJ2-2,TRBV5-1,.,TGCGCCAGTGGGGAATGGGGAAAGACCGGGGAGCTGTTTTTT,CASGEWGKTGELFF
.,TRBJ1-1,TRBV7-9,.,TGTGCCAGCAGCTCCCGACAGAACACTGAAGCTTTCTTT,CASSSRQNTEAFF
.,TRBJ1-1,TRBV18,TRBD1,TGTGCCAGCTCATCGCAGGGGACAGAGACTGAAGCTTTCTTT,CASSSQGTETEAFF
.,TRBJ2-1,TRBV19,TRBD1,TGTGCCAGTAGTAGGGGACAGAGCTCCTACAATGAGCAGTTCTTC,CASSRGQSSYNEQFF
.,TRBJ2-1,TRBV30,TRBD2,TGTGCCTGGAGTGGGACTAGCGGGGGGGCCTACAATGAGCAGTTCTTC,CAWSGTSGGAYNEQFF
.,TRBJ2-5,TRBV7-2,.,TGTGCCAGCAGCTCCAAATGGACAGCCATGGACGGGACCCAGTACTTC,CASSSKWTAMDGTQYF
.,TRBJ2-6,TRBV4-3,.,TGCGCCAGCAGCCAATCCGGGGCCAACGTCCTGACTTTC,CASSQSGANVLTF
once,TRBJ2-4,TRBV27,.,TGTGCCAGCGGTAGGACTCCGGATTACATTCAGTACTTC,CASGRTPDYIQYF
.,TRBJ1-1,TRBV29-1,.,TGCAGCGTTGTGGGGGGGGACACTGAAGCTTTCTTT,CSVVGGDTEAFF
.,TRBJ2-1,TRBV29-1,TRBD2,TGCAGCGTTGAAGTCCCACCCCGCCTAGCGGCTGAACTCAGCTCCTACAATGAGCAGTTCTTC,CSVEVPPRLAAELSSYNEQFF
.,TRBJ2-2,TRBV27,.,TGTGCCAGCGTGCAGTGGGGGGCGGGCACCGGGGAGCTGTTTTTT,CASVQWGAGTGELFF
.,TRBJ2-3,TRBV4-3,.,TGCGCCAGCAGCTACGAAGCGACAGATACGCAGTATTTT,CASSYEATDTQYF
.,TRBJ2-7,TRBV10-3,.,TGTGCCATCCACGGGACGGGCACCTACGAGCAGTACTTC,CAIHGTGTYEQYF
.,TRBJ1-5,TRBV15,.,TGTGCCACCAGCAGAGACAGGATCGATCAGCCCCAGCATTTT,CATSRDRIDQPQHF
.,TRBJ2-5,TRBV9,.,TGTGCCAGCAGCGCTACACCGGGACGGGAAGAGACCCAGTACTTC,CASSATPGREETQYF
.,TRBJ1-5,TRBV28,.,TGTGCCAGCAGTTTTCCGGGCTCTAGCAATCAGCCCCAGCATTTT,CASSFPGSSNQPQHF
.,TRBJ1-3,TRBV25-1,.,TGTGCCAGCAGTGAATGGGAGGGCGGCTCTGGAAACACCATATATTTT,CASSEWEGGSGNTIYF
.,TRBJ1-1,TRBV5-1,TRBD1,TGCGCCAGCAGTAGAGGGGTACAGGGGATGAAGACTGAAGCTTTCTTT,CASSRGVQGMKTEAFF
.,TRBJ2-2,TRBV29-1,.,TGCAGCGTCGCGACCGAACTGAACACCGGGGAGCTGTTTTTT,CSVATELNTGELFF
.,TRBJ2-1,TRBV7-3,TRBD1,TGTGCCAGCAGTAAGGGACAGGTACTCAACAATGAGCAGTTCTTC,CASSKGQVLNNEQFF